The T cell receptor (beta chain) under discussion was sequenced for a study of CD8 T cells in ankylosing spondylitis. Study-wide points: Seemingly characteristic of ankylosing spondylitis blood was a TCR beta motif consisting of roughly 8 highly homologous variants. Matched synovial fluid from ankylosing spondylitis patients was reported to be enriched for disease-linked clones. A subset of motif variants has previously been described in the synovial fluid and blood of reactive arthritis.

From germline, CDR1 is SGHAT and CDR2 FQNNGV. The CDR3 totals 13 residues. V gave up 4 bases and J gave up 3 bases, with 9 bases separating them. In its sample, this clonotype was seen a few times. No antigen is known for it. Each TCR beta library was made by quantitative 5'-RACE that incorporated molecular barcodes. TCRdb processed the 5' RACE reads anew with MiXCR; each CDR3 protein has one entry. Of a few hundred thousand distinct CDR3 sequences listed, around 20% are singletons. The source material was blood, either unsorted or a sorted T cell fraction (not recorded which). The chain is built from TRBV11-2 and TRBJ1-1; D gene unclear. This TCR derives from a male donor with ankylosing spondylitis. CDR3 amino acids: CASSSFRDTEAFF. The CDR3 region has the DNA TGTGCCAGCAGCTCATTTAGGGACACTGAAGCTTTCTTT.